One sample yielded the 6 T cell receptor beta chains listed below, sequenced in a study of CD8 T cells in ankylosing spondylitis. Findings and limits, study-wide: Ankylosing spondylitis blood seemed to carry a telltale TCR beta motif made of several highly homologous variants.

TCRdb passed the 5' RACE reads through MiXCR, listing each CDR3 protein once. The sample comprises 200,000 to 250,000 distinct CDR3 sequences, about 7% of which are singletons, and 12% to 15% rests with the top ten. For these receptors, no antigen is known. Sequencing input: blood, either unsorted or a sorted T cell fraction (not recorded which). The receptors stem from a male donor with ankylosing spondylitis.

Many counts were recorded for this clonotype. The chain has TRBV2 and TRBJ2-2, with 11 bases fitting TRBD2. V lost 3 bases and J lost 3; bases outside the gene matches: 6. The CDR3 is 17 amino acids. The germline V gene encodes CDR1 SNHLY and CDR2 FYNNEI. CDR3 residues: CASSEPTSGGDTGELFF. CDR3 DNA: TGTGCCAGCAGTGAGCCCACTAGCGGGGGCGACACCGGGGAGCTGTTTTTT.

This clonotype has ten or more counts. The chain employs TRBV29-1 and TRBJ2-7, with 8 bases matching TRBD1. Germline CDR1 reads SQVTM; CDR2 reads ANQGSEA. The CDR3 runs to 14 residues. The V gene end was trimmed by 7 bases and the J gene end by 3 bases; junction bases not matched to a gene: 11. This CDR3 is CSAGSAGTGYEQYF. The CDR3 bases are TGCAGCGCCGGATCTGCCGGGACAGGCTACGAGCAGTACTTC.

This clonotype has a count of ten or more. The rearrangement joins TRBV29-1 to TRBJ2-7, with 11 bases that match TRBD2. The germline CDR1 and CDR2 sequences are SQVTM and ANQGSEA. After removal of 4 bases from V and 4 bases from J, the junction contained 0 bases not matched to a gene. The CDR3 totals 12 residues. DNA for the CDR3: TGCAGCGTTGGGACTAGCGGGTACGAGCAGTACTTC. It yields the protein CSVGTSGYEQYF.

This clonotype was counted many times. The chain carries TRBV6-5 and TRBJ1-1; tentatively, D is TRBD1 (5 bases). This CDR3 comprises 14 residues. V was clipped by 4 bases and J by 4 bases, with 13 bases between them. Looked up from germline, CDR1 is MNHEY and CDR2 is SVGAGI. This CDR3 is CASSFNSGPTEAFF. In DNA, the CDR3 is TGTGCCAGCAGTTTTAATTCAGGGCCCACTGAAGCTTTCTTT.

This clonotype was counted between two and nine times. This chain uses TRBV2 with TRBJ2-6; no definite D call. The V and J ends lost 6 bases and 3 bases respectively, with 12 bases between them. This CDR3 is 15 amino acids long. CDR1 is SNHLY and CDR2 is FYNNEI in the germline V gene. The CDR3: CASSVSPGGANVLTF. The CDR3, as DNA: TGTGCCAGCAGCGTCTCCCCGGGTGGGGCCAACGTCCTGACTTTC.

This clonotype was observed at least ten times. The chain recombines TRBV9 with TRBJ2-5, with 7 bases that match TRBD2. The CDR3 is made up of 15 amino acids. Germline V gene data show CDR1 as SGDLS and CDR2 as YYNGEE. With V trimmed by 0 bases and J by 5 bases, 7 bases remained unmatched. The CDR3 loop is CASSVEGRGSETQYF. CDR3 bases: TGTGCCAGCAGCGTAGAAGGGCGGGGGTCGGAGACCCAGTACTTC.